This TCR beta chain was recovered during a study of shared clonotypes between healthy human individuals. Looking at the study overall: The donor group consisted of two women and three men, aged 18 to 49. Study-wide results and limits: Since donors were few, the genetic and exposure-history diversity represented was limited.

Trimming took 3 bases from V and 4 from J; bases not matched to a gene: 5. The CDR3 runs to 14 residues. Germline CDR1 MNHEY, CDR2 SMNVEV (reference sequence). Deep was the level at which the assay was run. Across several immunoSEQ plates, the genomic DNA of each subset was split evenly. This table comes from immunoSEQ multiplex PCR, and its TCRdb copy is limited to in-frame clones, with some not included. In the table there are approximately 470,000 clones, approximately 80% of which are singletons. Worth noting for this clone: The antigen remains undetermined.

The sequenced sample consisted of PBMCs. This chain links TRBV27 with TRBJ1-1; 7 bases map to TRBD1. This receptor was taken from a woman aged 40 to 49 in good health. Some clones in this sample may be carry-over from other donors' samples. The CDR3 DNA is TGTGCCAGCAGTTTCCACAGGGGTACCACTGAAGCTTTCTTT. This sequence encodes CASSFHRGTTEAFF.